The entry that follows covers one T cell receptor (beta chain) sequence. Its target antigen remains unknown. Base qualities are missing; no much larger clone stands one base away. TCRbeta CDR3 regions were amplified from genomic DNA by means of the immunoSEQ Assay, a bias-controlled multiplex PCR. In the paper's pipeline: Nucleated cell counts per sample were estimated from amplification of reference gene primers within the assay. To quantify the absolute abundance of each unique TCRbeta CDR3 rearrangement, sequence reads were collapsed and filtered. For each sample, productive Simpson clonality was calculated as the square root of Simpson's diversity index across productive rearrangements. Not all clones reach the TCRdb copy of this immuneACCESS table, which keeps in-frame sequences only. Checked studies attribute under half of the gap to unresolved V genes and leave the rest unexplained. That table is the source of V, J and clone size, and D and trimming were worked out from the DNA. In all, the sample holds some 140,000 clones, and more than 80% of those were seen once. The biggest ten clones account for less than 0.6% of the sample.

CDR1 and CDR2 were assigned from the germline V gene as SGDLS and YYNGEE. V lost 0 bases and J lost 0 bases; the stretch between them is 13 bases long. The CDR3 contains 17 residues, cysteine and phenylalanine counted. Only CDR3 DNA is held: 51 bases, read in frame from base 1. Collaborating institutions collected whole blood in K2EDTA tubes following their own protocols. For TCRbeta analysis, collaborators shipped samples as frozen whole blood, isolated PBMCs, or DNA extracted from either of those sample types. The data derive from a study of blood T cell repertoires in COVID-19 (dated by TCRdb to the early 2020s). Some background on the complete study: The collaborator samples originated in the United States, Italy and Spain and spanned the acute and convalescent phases of COVID-19. The material from the prospective study consisted of cDNA or gDNA derived from T cells, B-cell-depleted T cells, or PBMCs. Deeply sampled blood TCRbeta repertoires from subjects exposed to, actively infected with, or recovered from COVID-19 were included in the dataset. The repertoires were released in a freely available public database intended as a resource for research on the immune response to SARS-CoV-2. Samples were obtained from the ongoing ImmuneRACE study (first 160 participants) and from over a thousand subjects provided by 6 global collaborators. A de-identified subject ID, COVID-19 status, age in years and sex were almost always included in the sample metadata. HLA class I and class II types, where available, came from metadata supplied by the sample provider rather than from assay-based typing.

Overall results and qualifications from the work: Clinical and demographic metadata were provided uncurated, with the amount varying by source and participant.

This sequence uses TRBV9 and TRBJ2-1; the D gene identity is not certain. Material for sequencing was peripheral blood. This clonotype was sampled from a man aged 50-59 years with acute or convalescent COVID-19. The DNA sequence is TGTGCCAGCAGCGTAGGCCCGCGGAGAAGCTCCTACAATGAGCAGTTCTTC. Its translation is CASSVGPRRSSYNEQFF.